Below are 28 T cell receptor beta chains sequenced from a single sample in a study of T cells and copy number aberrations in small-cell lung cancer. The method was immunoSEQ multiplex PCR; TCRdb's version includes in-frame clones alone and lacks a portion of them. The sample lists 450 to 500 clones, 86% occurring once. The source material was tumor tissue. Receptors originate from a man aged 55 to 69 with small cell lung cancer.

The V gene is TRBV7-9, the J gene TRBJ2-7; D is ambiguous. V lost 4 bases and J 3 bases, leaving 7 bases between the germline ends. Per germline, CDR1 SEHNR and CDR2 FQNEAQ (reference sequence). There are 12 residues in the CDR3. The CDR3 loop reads CASSSSHYEQYF. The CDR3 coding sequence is TGTGCCAGCAGCTCGAGTCACTACGAGCAGTACTTC.

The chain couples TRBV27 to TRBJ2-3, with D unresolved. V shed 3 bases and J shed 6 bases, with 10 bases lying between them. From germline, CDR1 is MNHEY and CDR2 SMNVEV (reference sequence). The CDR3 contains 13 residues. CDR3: CASSFKLGDTQYF. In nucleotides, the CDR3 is TGTGCCAGCAGTTTTAAGTTGGGGGATACGCAGTATTTT.

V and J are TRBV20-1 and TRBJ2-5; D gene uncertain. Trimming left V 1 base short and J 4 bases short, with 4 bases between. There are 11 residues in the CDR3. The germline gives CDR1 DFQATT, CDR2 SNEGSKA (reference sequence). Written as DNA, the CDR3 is TGCAGTGCTAGAGGGGCAGAGACCCAGTACTTC. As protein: CSARGAETQYF.

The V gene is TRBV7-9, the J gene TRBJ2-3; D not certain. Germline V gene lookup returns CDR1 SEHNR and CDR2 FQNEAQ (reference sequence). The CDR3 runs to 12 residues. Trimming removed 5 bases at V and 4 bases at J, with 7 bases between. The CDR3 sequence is CASSAEADTQYF. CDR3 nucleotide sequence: TGTGCCAGCAGCGCGGAAGCAGATACGCAGTATTTT.

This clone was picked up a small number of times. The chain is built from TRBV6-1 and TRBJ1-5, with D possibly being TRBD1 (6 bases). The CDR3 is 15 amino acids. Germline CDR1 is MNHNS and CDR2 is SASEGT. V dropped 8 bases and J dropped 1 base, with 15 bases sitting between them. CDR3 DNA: TGTGCCAGCGTGCGTAGGGGGGAAAGCAATCAGCCCCAGCATTTT. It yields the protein CASVRRGESNQPQHF.

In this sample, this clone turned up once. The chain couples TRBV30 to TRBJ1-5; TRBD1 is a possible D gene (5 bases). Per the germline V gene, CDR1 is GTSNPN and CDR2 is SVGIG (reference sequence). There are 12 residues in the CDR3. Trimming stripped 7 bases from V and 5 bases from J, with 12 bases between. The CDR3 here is CASRGRDQPQHF. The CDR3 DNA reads TGTGCCTCACGGGGCAGAGATCAGCCCCAGCATTTT.

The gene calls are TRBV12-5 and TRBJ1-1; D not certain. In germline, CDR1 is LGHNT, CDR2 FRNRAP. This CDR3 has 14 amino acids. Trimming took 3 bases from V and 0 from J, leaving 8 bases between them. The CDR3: CASGFPGLNTEAFF. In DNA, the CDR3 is TGTGCTAGTGGTTTTCCCGGCCTGAACACTGAAGCTTTCTTT.

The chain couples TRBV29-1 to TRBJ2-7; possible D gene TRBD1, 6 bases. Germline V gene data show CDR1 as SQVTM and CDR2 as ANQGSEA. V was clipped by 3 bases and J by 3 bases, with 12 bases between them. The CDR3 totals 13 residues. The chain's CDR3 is CSVESGVGYEQYF. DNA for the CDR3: TGCAGCGTTGAGTCAGGGGTGGGCTACGAGCAGTACTTC.

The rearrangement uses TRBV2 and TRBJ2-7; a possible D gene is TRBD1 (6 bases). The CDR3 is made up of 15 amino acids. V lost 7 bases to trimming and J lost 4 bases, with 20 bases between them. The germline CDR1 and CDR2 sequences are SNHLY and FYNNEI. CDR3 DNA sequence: TGTGCCAGCACCGGGCGGACAGCCGGTTCGTACGAGCAGTACTTC. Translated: CASTGRTAGSYEQYF.

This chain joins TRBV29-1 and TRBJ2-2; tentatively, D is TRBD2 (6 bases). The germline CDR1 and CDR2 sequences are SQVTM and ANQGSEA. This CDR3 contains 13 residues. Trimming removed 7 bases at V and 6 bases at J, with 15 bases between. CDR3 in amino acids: CSAIASGAGELFF. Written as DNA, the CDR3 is TGCAGCGCCATTGCGTCGGGGGCCGGGGAGCTGTTTTTT.

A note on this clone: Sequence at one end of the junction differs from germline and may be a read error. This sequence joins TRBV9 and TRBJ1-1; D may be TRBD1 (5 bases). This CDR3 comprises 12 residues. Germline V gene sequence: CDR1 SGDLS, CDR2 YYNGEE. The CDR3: CASGREGPEVFF. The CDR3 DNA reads TGTGCCAGCGGCAGGGAGGGGCCTGAAGTTTTCTTT.

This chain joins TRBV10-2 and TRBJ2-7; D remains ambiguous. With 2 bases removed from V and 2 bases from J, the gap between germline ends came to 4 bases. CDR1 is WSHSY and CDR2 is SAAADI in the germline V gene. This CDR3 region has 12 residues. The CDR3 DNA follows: TGCGCCAGCAGTGAGGGGGCCTACGAGCAGTACTTC. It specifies CASSEGAYEQYF.

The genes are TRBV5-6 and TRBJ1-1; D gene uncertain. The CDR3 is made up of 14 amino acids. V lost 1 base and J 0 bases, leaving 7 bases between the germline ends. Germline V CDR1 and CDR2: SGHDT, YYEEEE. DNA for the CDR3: TGTGCCAGCAGCTTGACAGTAATGAACACTGAAGCTTTCTTT. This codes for CASSLTVMNTEAFF.

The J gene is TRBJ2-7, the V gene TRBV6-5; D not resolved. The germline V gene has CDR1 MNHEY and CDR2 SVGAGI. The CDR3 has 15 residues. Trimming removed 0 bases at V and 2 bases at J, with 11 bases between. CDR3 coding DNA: TGTGCCAGCAGTTACTCGATTAATCAGGCCTACGAGCAGTACTTC. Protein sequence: CASSYSINQAYEQYF.

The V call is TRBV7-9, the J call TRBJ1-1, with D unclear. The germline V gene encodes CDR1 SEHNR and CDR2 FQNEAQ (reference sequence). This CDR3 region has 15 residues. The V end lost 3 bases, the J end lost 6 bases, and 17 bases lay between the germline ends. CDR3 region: CASSFGDTGRSEAFF. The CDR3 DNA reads TGTGCCAGCAGCTTTGGTGACACCGGCCGGTCTGAAGCTTTCTTT.

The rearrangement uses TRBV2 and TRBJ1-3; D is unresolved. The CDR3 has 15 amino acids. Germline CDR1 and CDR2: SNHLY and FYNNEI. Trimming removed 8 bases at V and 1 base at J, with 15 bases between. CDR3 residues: CASGAAWGSGNTIYF. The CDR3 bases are TGTGCCAGCGGAGCAGCCTGGGGTTCTGGAAACACCATATATTTT.

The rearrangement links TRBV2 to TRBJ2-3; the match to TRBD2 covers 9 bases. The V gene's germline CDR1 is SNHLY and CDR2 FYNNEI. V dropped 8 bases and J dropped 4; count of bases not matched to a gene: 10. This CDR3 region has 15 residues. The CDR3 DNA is TGTGCCAGCCACCGCCGGGCGGGAGGGGCAGATACGCAGTATTTT. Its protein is CASHRRAGGADTQYF.

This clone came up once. For the CDR3, the DNA is TGTGCCAGCAGCGTAGGGGGGGAGAGCGACGAAAAACTGTTTTTT. The encoded protein is CASSVGGESDEKLFF. This chain connects TRBV9 to TRBJ1-4, with D possibly being TRBD1 (5 bases). The V end was cut by 0 bases, the J end by 8 bases, with 14 bases between. CDR1 SGDLS and CDR2 YYNGEE come from the germline V gene. CDR3 length: 15 residues.

CDR3 DNA sequence: TGTGCCAGCATGATGATGAACACTGAAGCTTTCTTT. It codes for CASMMMNTEAFF. This rearrangement joins TRBV28 to TRBJ1-1; D unresolved. CDR1 and CDR2 (germline): MDHEN, SYDVKM. The CDR3 length is 12 residues. Trimming removed 7 bases at V and 0 bases at J, with 6 bases between.

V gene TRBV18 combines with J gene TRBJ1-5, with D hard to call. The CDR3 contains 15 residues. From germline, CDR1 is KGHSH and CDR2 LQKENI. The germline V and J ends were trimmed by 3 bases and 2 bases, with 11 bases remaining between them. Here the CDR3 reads CASSPGGNGNQPQHF. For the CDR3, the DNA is TGTGCCAGCTCACCTGGAGGGAACGGCAATCAGCCCCAGCATTTT.

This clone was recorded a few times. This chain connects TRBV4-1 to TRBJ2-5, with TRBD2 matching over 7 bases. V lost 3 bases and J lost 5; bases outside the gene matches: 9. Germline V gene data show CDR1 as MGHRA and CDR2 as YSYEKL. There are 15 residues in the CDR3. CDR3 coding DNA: TGCGCCAGCAGCCACCTCCTAGCGGCAGTGGAGACCCAGTACTTC. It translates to CASSHLLAAVETQYF.

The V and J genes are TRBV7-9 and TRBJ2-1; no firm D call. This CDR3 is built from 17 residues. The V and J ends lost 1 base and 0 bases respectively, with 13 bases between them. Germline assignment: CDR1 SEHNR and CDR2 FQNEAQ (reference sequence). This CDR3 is CASSLGSGTRSYNEQFF. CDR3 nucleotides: TGTGCCAGCAGCTTAGGGTCAGGCACCCGCTCCTACAATGAGCAGTTCTTC.

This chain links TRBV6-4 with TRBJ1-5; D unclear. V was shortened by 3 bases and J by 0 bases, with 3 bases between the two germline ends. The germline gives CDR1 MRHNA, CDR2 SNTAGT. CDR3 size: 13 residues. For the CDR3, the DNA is TGTGCCAGCAGTGAATCTAGCAATCAGCCCCAGCATTTT. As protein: CASSESSNQPQHF.

DNA for the CDR3: TGTGCCAGTACCCGGGACAGGAATGAAAAACTGTTTTTT. Translated: CASTRDRNEKLFF. V usage is TRBV6-5 and J usage is TRBJ1-4; 8 nucleotides agree with TRBD1. The CDR3 sequence is 13 residues long. V dropped 9 bases and J dropped 5; count of bases not matched to a gene: 5. CDR1 MNHEY and CDR2 SVGAGI come from the germline V gene.

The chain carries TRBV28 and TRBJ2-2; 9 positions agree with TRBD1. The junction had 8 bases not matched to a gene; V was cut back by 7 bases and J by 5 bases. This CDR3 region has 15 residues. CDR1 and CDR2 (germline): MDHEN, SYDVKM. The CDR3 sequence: CASNPSTGGTGELFF. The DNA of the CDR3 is TGTGCCAGCAATCCCTCGACAGGGGGAACCGGGGAGCTGTTTTTT.

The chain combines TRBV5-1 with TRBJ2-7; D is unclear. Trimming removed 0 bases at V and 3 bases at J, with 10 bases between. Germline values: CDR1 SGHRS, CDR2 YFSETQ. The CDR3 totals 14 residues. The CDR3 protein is CASSLEGPIYEQYF. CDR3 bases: TGCGCCAGCAGCTTGGAAGGGCCAATCTACGAGCAGTACTTC. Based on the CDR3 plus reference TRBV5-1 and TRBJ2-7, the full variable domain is KAGVTQTPRYLIKTRGQQVTLSCSPISGHRSVSWYQQTPGQGLQFLFEYFSETQRNKGNFPGRFSGRQFSNSRSEMNVSTLELGDSALYLCASSLEGPIYEQYFGPGTRLTVT.

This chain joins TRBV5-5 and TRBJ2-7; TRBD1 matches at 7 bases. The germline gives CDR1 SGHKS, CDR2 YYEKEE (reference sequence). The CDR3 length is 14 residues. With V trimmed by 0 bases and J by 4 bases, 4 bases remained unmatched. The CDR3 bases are TGTGCCAGCAGCTTGGCTAGGGGGCCTTACGAGCAGTACTTC. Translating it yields CASSLARGPYEQYF.

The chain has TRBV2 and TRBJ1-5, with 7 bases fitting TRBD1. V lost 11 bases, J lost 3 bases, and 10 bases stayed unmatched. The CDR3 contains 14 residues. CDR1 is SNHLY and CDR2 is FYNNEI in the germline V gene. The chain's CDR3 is CAGSDRANNQPQHF. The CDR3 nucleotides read TGTGCCGGTAGCGACAGGGCCAACAATCAGCCCCAGCATTTT.